The clone carrying this T cell receptor beta chain was counted once. Antigen: not known. V lost 0 bases to trimming and J lost 2 bases, with 8 bases between them. Per the germline V gene, CDR1 is MNHEY and CDR2 is SVGEGT. This CDR3 has 14 residues. The sample comes from a study of T cell responses to AZD1222 COVID-19 vaccine. Across the study: Second doses at about 4 or about 12 weeks were pooled. Points from the study as a whole: The CD4 TCRs associated with vaccination extended across spike and predominated at 160-218 and 743-854. Donors were largely white British and mainly female; clonal diversity was possibly underestimated. Baseline seropositives among AZD1222 recipients totaled only 5 to 7.

Profiled with immunoSEQ multiplex PCR; TCRdb holds only in-frame clones, not every one. This table holds more than 150,000 clones, roughly 93% found once. Sequenced material: peripheral blood, taken on day 0 of AZD1222 vaccination. V gene TRBV6-2 or TRBV6-3 combines with J gene TRBJ2-7, with D hard to call. The receptor was isolated from an adult in good health. This chain's CDR3 is CASSYSGETYEQYF. CDR3 DNA: TGTGCCAGCAGTTACTCTGGCGAGACCTACGAGCAGTACTTC.